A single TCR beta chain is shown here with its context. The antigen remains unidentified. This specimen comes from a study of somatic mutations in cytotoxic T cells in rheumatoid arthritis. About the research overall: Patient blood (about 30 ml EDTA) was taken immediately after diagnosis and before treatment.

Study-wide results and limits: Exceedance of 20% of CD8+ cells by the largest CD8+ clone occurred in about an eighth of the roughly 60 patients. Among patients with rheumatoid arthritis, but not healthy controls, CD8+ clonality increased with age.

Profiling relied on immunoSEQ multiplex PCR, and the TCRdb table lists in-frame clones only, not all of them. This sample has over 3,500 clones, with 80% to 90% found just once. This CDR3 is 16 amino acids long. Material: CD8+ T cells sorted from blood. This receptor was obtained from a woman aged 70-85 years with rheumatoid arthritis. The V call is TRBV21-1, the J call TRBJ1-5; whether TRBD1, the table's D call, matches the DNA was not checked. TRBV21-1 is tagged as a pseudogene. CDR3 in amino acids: CASYNGTGCLNQPQHF. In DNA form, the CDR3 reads TGTGCCAGCTATAATGGGACAGGGTGCCTCAATCAGCCCCAGCATTTT.